This T cell receptor (beta chain) was sequenced for a study of human T cells and chemical hapten exposure. Time point described: patch test 3, about 24 weeks after DPC sensitization. The treatment here: therapeutic diphenylcyclopropenone sensitization with weekly scalp DPC. Donors, patients with alopecia ranging from 18 to 70 years old and judged suitable for DPC, provided samples. The CDR3 runs 14 residues. The ends were cut back, 5 bases at V and 7 bases at J, with 17 bases in the middle. MiXCR was run by TCRdb on the RACE reads, yielding one entry per CDR3 protein. Here the sample spans around 85,000 distinct CDR3 sequences, approximately 12% being singletons. For this clonotype: Its antigen is undetermined.

The study, taken as a whole, reports: PT1 expanded TCR counts correlated positively with patch test score.

This specimen consisted of whole blood, obtained in connection with sensitization to the hapten diphenylcyclopropenone (DPC). The receptor was isolated from a woman in her 50s with alopecia areata. Some clones in this sample may be carry-over from other donors' samples. The chain has TRBV12-3 or TRBV12-4 and TRBJ2-5, with D possibly being TRBD1 (5 bases). This CDR3 is CASSLKVTTGTQYF. In DNA, the CDR3 is TGTGCCAGCAGTCTCAAAGTAACTACAGGGACCCAGTACTTC.